The rows below give T cell receptor beta chains drawn from one sample of a study of blood T cell repertoires in COVID-19. Clones were read by immunoSEQ multiplex PCR, and TCRdb kept only the in-frame ones, dropping some. Of hundreds of thousands of clones in the sample, under 85% were seen once. The specimen was peripheral blood. The receptors stem from a woman aged 40 to 49 with active or convalescent COVID-19. CDR3s include the opening cysteine and the closing phenylalanine or tryptophan. The order of the fields is J gene, D gene, clone size, V gene, CDR3 DNA, CDR3 protein. The D gene is left open where the match is weak. Clone size is stated in some rows and not others, as once, few, many or a class when expanded.

TRBJ2-5 | - | - | TRBV2 | TGTGCCAGCAGTGAGGGGCAGGCCGTTTACCAAGAGACCCAGTACTTC | CASSEGQAVYQETQYF
TRBJ1-1 | - | few | TRBV3-1/TRBV3-2 | TGTGCCAGCAGCCCGGACTCGAACACTGAAGCTTTCTTT | CASSPDSNTEAFF
TRBJ2-7 | - | - | TRBV19 | TGTGCCAGTAGTACCCAGGTCTCCTACGAGCAGTACTTC | CASSTQVSYEQYF
TRBJ2-5 | - | - | TRBV5-8 | TGTGCCAGCACCACAGGGTACCAAGAGACCCAGTACTTC | CASTTGYQETQYF
TRBJ2-1 | - | - | TRBV21-1 | TGTGCCAGCAGCCCAAAAGGGGGGGGCAATGAGCAGTTCTTC | CASSPKGGGNEQFF
TRBJ1-2 | - | once | TRBV27 | TGTGCCAGCAGTTCTACCGGGTCTAACTATGGCTACACCTTC | CASSSTGSNYGYTF
TRBJ1-5 | - | - | TRBV28 | TGTGCCAGCAGTCCGCTCTTGCAGGGAAATCAGCCCCAGCATTTT | CASSPLLQGNQPQHF
TRBJ1-6 | - | - | TRBV27 | TGTGCCAGCAGTCAATATAATTCACCCCTCCACTTT | CASSQYNSPLHF
TRBJ1-5 | - | - | TRBV6-6 | TGTGCCAGCAGTCTCACAGTTAGCAATCAGCCCCAGCATTTT | CASSLTVSNQPQHF
TRBJ2-1 | - | - | TRBV11-2 | TGTGCCAGCAGCTTCAGCAGGGACAATGAGCAGTTCTTC | CASSFSRDNEQFF
TRBJ1-2 | TRBD1 | - | TRBV29-1 | TGCAGCGTTGGGGACAGGGGGGGTTATGGCTACACCTTC | CSVGDRGGYGYTF
TRBJ2-2 | TRBD1 | - | TRBV6-5 | TGTGCCAGCACCAGGGGACAGCTAGCCGGGGAGCTGTTTTTT | CASTRGQLAGELFF
TRBJ1-1 | - | - | TRBV5-6 | TGTGCCAGCCCTCTGAGAGGGTGGGACACTGAAGCTTTCTTT | CASPLRGWDTEAFF
TRBJ2-1 | TRBD2 | - | TRBV28 | TGTGCCAGCAGTTTGTTTAGATGGACTAGCGGGGGCCCCAGGGAGCAGTTCTTC | CASSLFRWTSGGPREQFF
TRBJ2-7 | TRBD1 | - | TRBV5-5 | TGTGCCAGCAGCTTGCTAGTGAAGAGGGGGCGCACGCCCTACGAGCAGTACTTC | CASSLLVKRGRTPYEQYF
TRBJ2-7 | - | few | TRBV2 | TGTGCCAGCAGGATACCACAGGGAGCTCACTACGAGCAGTACTTC | CASRIPQGAHYEQYF
TRBJ1-2 | - | - | TRBV5-1 | TGCGCCAGCAGCTCCCGGGACGGGAGTAACTATGGCTACACCTTC | CASSSRDGSNYGYTF
TRBJ2-5 | - | - | TRBV15 | TGTGCCACCAGCAGAGATTCTGGCAGGGGCGGGGAGACCCAGTACTTC | CATSRDSGRGGETQYF
TRBJ2-3 | - | - | TRBV7-2 | TGTGCCAGCAGCCGTGTCAGTTCAGATACGCAGTATTTT | CASSRVSSDTQYF
TRBJ1-1 | - | - | TRBV19 | TGTGCCAGTACTCTCCAAGGGGTAATGAACACTGAAGCTTTCTTT | CASTLQGVMNTEAFF
TRBJ1-3 | - | - | TRBV4-1 | TGCGCCAGCAGCCAAGTGCTGTGGGCTCTAGCGGGAAACACCATATATTTT | CASSQVLWALAGNTIYF
TRBJ1-2 | TRBD1 | - | TRBV5-1 | TGCGCCAGCAGCTTGGACAGGGGAGCCTATGGCTACACCTTC | CASSLDRGAYGYTF
TRBJ1-1 | TRBD1 | - | TRBV12-3/TRBV12-4 | TGTGCCAGCAGACCGACAGGGGTCCCTGAAGCTTTCTTT | CASRPTGVPEAFF
TRBJ1-3 | - | - | TRBV19 | TGTGCCAGTTGTGGCATAGCGGTAGCTGGAAACACCATATATTTT | CASCGIAVAGNTIYF
TRBJ1-6 | - | - | TRBV5-4 | TGTGCCGGGTCCCGAGCAGGGTTAGGCTCCTATAATTCACCCCTCCACTTT | CAGSRAGLGSYNSPLHF
TRBJ1-1 | - | - | TRBV10-2 | TGCGCCAGCAGTGAGTCTTATACTGAAGCTTTCTTT | CASSESYTEAFF
TRBJ1-2 | - | few | TRBV2 | TGTGCCAGCAGTGCGACAGGCTCGAATGGCTACACCTTC | CASSATGSNGYTF
TRBJ1-2 | - | - | TRBV6-5 | TGTGCCAGCAGTTCCGGGGTAGGCTACACCTTC | CASSSGVGYTF
TRBJ1-3 | - | - | TRBV15 | TGTGCCACCAGCAGAGGACAGTCTGGAAACACCATATATTTT | CATSRGQSGNTIYF
TRBJ2-5 | - | once | TRBV5-1 | TGCGCCAGCAGCTTGGGGTCCGCCAGGACACAAGAGACCCAGTACTTC | CASSLGSARTQETQYF
TRBJ2-5 | TRBD1 | - | TRBV27 | TGTGCCAGCAGTTTACGTCACAGGGGTGGGCAAGAGACCCAGTACTTC | CASSLRHRGGQETQYF
TRBJ1-3 | - | once | TRBV5-6 | TGTGCCAGCAGCTTGAACCCGGACAGTGGAAACACCATATATTTT | CASSLNPDSGNTIYF
TRBJ2-1 | - | few | TRBV5-1 | TGCGCCAGCAGCACCGACTCGTCTTCACACAATGAGCAGTTCTTC | CASSTDSSSHNEQFF
TRBJ2-5 | - | - | TRBV11-3 | TGTGCCAGCAGCTTGGACGGGACTTTACAAGAGACCCAGTACTTC | CASSLDGTLQETQYF
TRBJ1-2 | TRBD1 | - | TRBV5-1 | TGCGCCAGCAGCCGCGGGACAGGTTATGGCTACACCTTC | CASSRGTGYGYTF
TRBJ1-5 | TRBD1 | - | TRBV28 | TGTGCCAGCAGGACAGACAGGGGGCATCAGCCCCAGCATTTT | CASRTDRGHQPQHF
TRBJ2-5 | TRBD1 | few | TRBV9 | TGTGCCAGCAGCGTAGTGGACAGGGGCTGGCAAGAGACCCAGTACTTC | CASSVVDRGWQETQYF
TRBJ1-3 | TRBD1 | - | TRBV29-1 | TGCAGCGTTGAGACTGGACAGGGGGCATCCGGAAACACCATATATTTT | CSVETGQGASGNTIYF
TRBJ1-1 | TRBD1 | few | TRBV3-1/TRBV3-2 | TGTGCCAGCAAGGACAGGGGCACTGAAGCTTTCTTT | CASKDRGTEAFF
TRBJ1-5 | - | few | TRBV4-1 | TGCGCCAGCAGCAAAGGGGGAGGGAGTAGCAATCAGCCCCAGCATTTT | CASSKGGGSSNQPQHF
TRBJ2-1 | - | - | TRBV5-1 | TGCGCCAGCAGCTTGGCCGGGTCCGAGGCGGCTGAGCAGTTCTTC | CASSLAGSEAAEQFF
TRBJ1-2 | - | - | TRBV5-6 | TGTGCCAGCAGCTTGGCCTTGGCCACCAGTGGCTACACCTTC | CASSLALATSGYTF